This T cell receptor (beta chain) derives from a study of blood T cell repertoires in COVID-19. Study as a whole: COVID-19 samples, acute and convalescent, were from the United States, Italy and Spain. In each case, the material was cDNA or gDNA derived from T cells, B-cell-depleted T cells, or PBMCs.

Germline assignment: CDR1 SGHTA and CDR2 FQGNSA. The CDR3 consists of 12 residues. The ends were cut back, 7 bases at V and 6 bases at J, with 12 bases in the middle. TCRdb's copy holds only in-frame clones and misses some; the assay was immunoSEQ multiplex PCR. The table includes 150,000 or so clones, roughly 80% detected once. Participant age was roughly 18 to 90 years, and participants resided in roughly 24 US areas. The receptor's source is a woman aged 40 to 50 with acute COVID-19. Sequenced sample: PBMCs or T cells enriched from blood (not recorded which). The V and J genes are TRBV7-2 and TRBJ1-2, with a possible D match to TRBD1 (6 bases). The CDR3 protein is CASTLQGNGYTF. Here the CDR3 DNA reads TGTGCCAGCACGTTACAGGGAAATGGCTACACCTTC.